This T cell receptor beta chain originates from a study of blood T cells in healthy people across ages. Study-wide results and limits: Using unsorted PBMCs precluded a conclusive naive versus antigen-experienced comparison.

Alongside a J-beta primer mix, a sample-barcoded 5' primer served in a second PCR lasting about 6 to 11 cycles. TCRdb processed the 5' RACE reads anew with MiXCR; each CDR3 protein has one entry. Counted here are 1.5 million to 2 million distinct CDR3 sequences, 39% occurring once; the ten biggest clones make up approximately 22%. As regards this clonotype: Antigen unknown.

CDR1 SNHLY and CDR2 FYNNEI come from the germline V gene. The V and J ends lost 6 bases and 6 bases respectively, with 11 bases between them. The CDR3 runs 12 residues. What was sequenced was blood. The TCR was taken from a human donor in good health. V and J are TRBV2 and TRBJ1-2, with a weak D call TRBD1 (5 bases). CDR3 DNA sequence: TGTGCCAGCAGCCGACAGCAGAATGGCTACACCTTC. Its translation: CASSRQQNGYTF.